The table lists the clone carrying this TCR beta chain with a few counts. This sample is part of a study of identical twins. TCRdb itself ran the 5' RACE reads through MiXCR, one entry per CDR3 protein. The table lists 400,000 to 500,000 distinct CDR3 sequences, 14% of them singletons, with approximately 0.98% in the top ten. These data are also associated with another study on yellow fever vaccine responses in identical twins.

Sequenced input: CD4+ T cells sorted from blood. This receptor was identified in a woman aged 18-35 years in good health.

CDR3 in DNA: TGTGCCAGCAGCTTAACCCGGGCTAGCGGGGCCACCGGGGAGCTGTTTTTT. Its translation: CASSLTRASGATGELFF. The chain recombines TRBV7-3 with TRBJ2-2, with TRBD2 matching 9 bases. V was pared by 0 bases and J by 4 bases, with 6 bases of the junction left unmatched. The CDR3 is 17 residues long. In germline, CDR1 is SGHTA, CDR2 FQGTGA.